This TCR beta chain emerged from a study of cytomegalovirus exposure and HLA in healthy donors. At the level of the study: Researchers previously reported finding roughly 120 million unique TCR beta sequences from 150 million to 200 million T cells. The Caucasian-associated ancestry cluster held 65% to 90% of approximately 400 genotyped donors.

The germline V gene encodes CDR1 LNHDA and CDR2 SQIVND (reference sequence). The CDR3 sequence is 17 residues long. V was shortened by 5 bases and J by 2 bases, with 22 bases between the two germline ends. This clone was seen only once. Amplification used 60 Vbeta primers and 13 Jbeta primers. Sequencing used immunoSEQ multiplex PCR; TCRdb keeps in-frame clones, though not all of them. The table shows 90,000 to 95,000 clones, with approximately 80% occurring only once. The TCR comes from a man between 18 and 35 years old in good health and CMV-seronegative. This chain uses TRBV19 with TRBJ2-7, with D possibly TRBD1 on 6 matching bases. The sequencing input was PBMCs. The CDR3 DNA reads TGTGCCAGTAGTCCCGGAACTCCCGGGACATTGACCTACGAGCAGTACTTC. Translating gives CASSPGTPGTLTYEQYF.